Included here is one T cell receptor (beta chain) sequence, with context. Only one count was recorded for this clone. Its antigen is currently not known. One end of the junction fails to match germline, which may point to a read error. The CDR3 has 14 amino acids, counting the end cysteine and phenylalanine. CDR3 DNA is the only sequence kept; it has 42 bases, read in frame from the first base. The germline V gene specifies SGHRS as CDR1 and YFSETQ as CDR2. This sample stems from a study of OX40 agonist ivuxolimab in advanced cancers. Context from the whole study: Ivuxolimab was an agonistic, fully human IgG2 monoclonal antibody directed against OX40 (CD134), a costimulatory receptor. Partial responses occurred in three dose-escalation patients: two with cutaneous melanoma and one with hepatocellular carcinoma. Peripheral TCRbeta sequencing was intended to test whether TCR sequence diversity was altered and clonal T-cell expansion was caused by ivuxolimab. In the dose-escalation cohort, 70% to 85% of patients were male, and the mean age was approximately 64 years, with a range of about 20 to 79. Intravenous ivuxolimab was administered to patients every 2 weeks at six dose levels: 0.01, 0.1, 0.3, 1.5, 3 and 10 mg/kg. The paper reports the monotherapy dose-escalation portion (N = 52 patients) of the phase I ivuxolimab trial. Prior anti-PD-1, anti-PD-L1 or anti-CTLA-4 therapy was permitted, and about two fifths of dose-escalation patients had received checkpoint inhibitors. Of the 50 to 55 patients in dose escalation, about 20 had hepatocellular carcinoma, about 15 had melanoma, 9 had renal cell carcinoma and 9 had head and neck cancer. Overall study outcomes, separate from this receptor: Clonal expansion of both CD4+ and CD8+ blood T cells was observed from baseline to week 6 at doses 0.1 to 3.0 mg/kg. Which antigens the clonally expanded peripheral T cells were specific for was not determined. In the 0.1-3.0 mg/kg groups, partial responders were among the patients with the lowest normalized peripheral clonal expansion, particularly in CD8+ T cells. Low levels of normalized T-cell clonal expansion were also shown by some nonresponding patients. After ivuxolimab, CD8+ T cells had more expanded clones than CD4+ T cells on average.

The trial excluded patients who had a history of autoimmune disease or who were on systemic immunosuppression. Peripheral blood for TCR sequencing was collected from all dose cohorts at baseline, on cycle 4 day 1, and on cycle 7 day 1. The samples were drawn from a first-in-human, open-label, multicenter phase I dose-escalation trial of ivuxolimab. Adults with locally advanced or metastatic melanoma, renal cell, hepatocellular, or head and neck squamous cell carcinoma were enrolled in the trial. Before TCR sequencing, CD4+ and CD8+ T cells were separately sorted from peripheral blood. To sequence the TCRbeta CDR3 region, genomic DNA was isolated from the sorted cells. TCRbeta CDR3 regions were sequenced using the immunoSEQ Assay. TCRdb re-hosts the immuneACCESS table, in-frame sequences only. Its copies lack some clones; in the studies checked, an unresolved V gene accounts for under half of them, and the cause for the rest is not known. The sample profile shows about 90,000 clones; approximately 91% of them were found once. Less than 0.35% of the sample is taken by the ten largest.

The TCR sequence derives from an adult with an advanced solid tumor such as melanoma, head and neck, liver or kidney cancer. The input for sequencing was CD4+ or CD8+ T cells sorted from blood, taken in a trial of the OX40 agonist ivuxolimab. Recombination joined TRBV5-1 with TRBJ1-2; TRBD1 matches 8 bases in the middle. The CDR3 corresponds to CASSLLTGDYGHTF. The bases read TGCGCCAGCAGCCTATTGACAGGGGACTATGGCCACACCTTC.